The sequence of this T cell receptor (beta chain) was determined in a study of cytomegalovirus exposure and HLA in healthy donors. Across the whole study: Among the roughly 400 genotyped donors, around 81% were placed in the Caucasian-associated ancestry cluster. Study-wide points: Prior analysis indicated that the majority of TCR beta V segments exhibited productivity approximately 87% or approximately 30% of the time. Some TCR beta chains (around 180 of them) were listed as cytomegalovirus-associated.

Points on this clone: Its target is not known.

The PCR contained 60 Vbeta and 13 Jbeta primers. Clones were read by immunoSEQ multiplex PCR, and TCRdb kept only the in-frame ones, dropping some. The sample holds about 37,000 clones; roughly 81% are singletons and the top ten take approximately 9.4%. Germline CDR1 reads KGHSH; CDR2 reads LQKENI. This CDR3 has 15 residues. With 6 bases clipped from V and 0 bases from J, the junction kept 4 bases outside the gene matches. The origin of this receptor is a woman aged 40-49 years in good health and CMV-seronegative. The rearrangement links TRBV18 to TRBJ1-1; the match to TRBD1 covers 10 bases. Sequencing input: PBMCs. CDR3 DNA sequence: TGTGCCAGCTCCCCTGGACAGGGGGTGAACACTGAAGCTTTCTTT. Protein sequence: CASSPGQGVNTEAFF.